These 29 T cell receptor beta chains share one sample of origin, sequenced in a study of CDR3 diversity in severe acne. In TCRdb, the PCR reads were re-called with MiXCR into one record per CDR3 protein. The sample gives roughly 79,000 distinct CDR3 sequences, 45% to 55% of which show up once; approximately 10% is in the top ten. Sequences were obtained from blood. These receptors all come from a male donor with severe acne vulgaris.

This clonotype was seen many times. The CDR3 coding sequence is TGTGCCAGCAGTTTACAGGCGAGGCAGCCCCAGCATTTT. This gives the protein CASSLQARQPQHF. The V gene is TRBV12-3 or TRBV12-4, the J gene TRBJ1-5; D is undetermined. The CDR3 covers 13 residues. The V gene lost 2 bases and the J gene lost 7 bases, with 9 bases spanning the gap.

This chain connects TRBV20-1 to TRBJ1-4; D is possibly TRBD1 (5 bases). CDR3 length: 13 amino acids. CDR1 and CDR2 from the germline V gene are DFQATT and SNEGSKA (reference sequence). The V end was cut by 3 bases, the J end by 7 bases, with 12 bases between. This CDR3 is CSASEGLGEKLFF. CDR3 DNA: TGCAGTGCTAGTGAGGGGTTAGGTGAAAAACTGTTTTTT.

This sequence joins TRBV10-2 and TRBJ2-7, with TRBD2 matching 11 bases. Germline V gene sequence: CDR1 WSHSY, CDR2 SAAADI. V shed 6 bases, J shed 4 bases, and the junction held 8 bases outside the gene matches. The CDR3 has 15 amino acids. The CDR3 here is CASRLLAGDLYEQYF. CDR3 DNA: TGCGCCAGCAGATTACTAGCGGGAGATCTATACGAGCAGTACTTC.

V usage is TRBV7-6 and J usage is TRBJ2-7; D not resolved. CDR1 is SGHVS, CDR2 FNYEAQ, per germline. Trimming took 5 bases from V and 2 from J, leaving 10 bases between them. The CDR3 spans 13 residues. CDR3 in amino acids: CASSLAGAYEQYF. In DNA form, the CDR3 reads TGTGCCAGCAGCCTGGCTGGGGCCTACGAGCAGTACTTC.

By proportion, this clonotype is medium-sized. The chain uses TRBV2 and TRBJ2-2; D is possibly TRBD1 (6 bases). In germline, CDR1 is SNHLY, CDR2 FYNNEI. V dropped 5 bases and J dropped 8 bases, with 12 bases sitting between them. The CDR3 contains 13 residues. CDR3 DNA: TGTGCCAGCAGTTCACAGGGAAGGGGGGAGCTGTTTTTT. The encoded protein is CASSSQGRGELFF.

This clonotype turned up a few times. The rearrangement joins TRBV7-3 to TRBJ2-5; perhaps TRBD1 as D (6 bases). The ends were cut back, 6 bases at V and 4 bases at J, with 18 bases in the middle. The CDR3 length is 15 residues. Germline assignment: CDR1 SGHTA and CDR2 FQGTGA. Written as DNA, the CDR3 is TGTGCCAGCAGACTGGGACACTCCCTCGGAGAGACCCAGTACTTC. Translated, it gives CASRLGHSLGETQYF. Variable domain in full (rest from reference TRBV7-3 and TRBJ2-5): GAGVSQTPSNKVTEKGKYVELRCDPISGHTALYWYRQSLGQGPEFLIYFQGTGAADDSGLPNDRFFAVRPEGSVSTLKIQRTERGDSAVYLCASRLGHSLGETQYFGPGTRLLVL.

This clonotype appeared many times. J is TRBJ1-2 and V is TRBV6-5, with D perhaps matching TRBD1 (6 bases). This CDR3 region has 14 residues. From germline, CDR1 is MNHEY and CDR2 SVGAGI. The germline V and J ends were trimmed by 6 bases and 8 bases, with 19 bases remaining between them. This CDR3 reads CASSALGGAWGYTF. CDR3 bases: TGTGCCAGCAGCGCCCTCGGGGGGGCTTGGGGCTACACCTTC.

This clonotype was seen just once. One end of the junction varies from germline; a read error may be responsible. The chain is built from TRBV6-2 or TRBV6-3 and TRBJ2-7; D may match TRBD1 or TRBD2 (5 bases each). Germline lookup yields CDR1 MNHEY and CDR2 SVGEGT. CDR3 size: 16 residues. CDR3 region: CASSYSTAEVSYERYF. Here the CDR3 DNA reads TGTGCCAGCAGTTACTCGACAGCGGAAGTCTCCTACGAGCGGTACTTC.

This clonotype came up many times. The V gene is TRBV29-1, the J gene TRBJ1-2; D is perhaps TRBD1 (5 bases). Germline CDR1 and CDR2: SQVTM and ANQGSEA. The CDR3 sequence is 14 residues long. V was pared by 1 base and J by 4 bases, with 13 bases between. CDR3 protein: CSVEVTGTAYGYTF. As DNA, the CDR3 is TGCAGCGTTGAAGTAACGGGGACGGCCTATGGCTACACCTTC.

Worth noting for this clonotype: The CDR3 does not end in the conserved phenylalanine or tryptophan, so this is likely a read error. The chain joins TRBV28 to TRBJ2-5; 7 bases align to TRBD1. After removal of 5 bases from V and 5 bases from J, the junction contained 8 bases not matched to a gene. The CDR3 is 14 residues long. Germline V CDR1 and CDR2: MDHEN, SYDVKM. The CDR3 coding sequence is TGTGCCAGCAGTAAACCGGGACAGCAGGAGACCCAGTACCTC. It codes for CASSKPGQQETQYL.

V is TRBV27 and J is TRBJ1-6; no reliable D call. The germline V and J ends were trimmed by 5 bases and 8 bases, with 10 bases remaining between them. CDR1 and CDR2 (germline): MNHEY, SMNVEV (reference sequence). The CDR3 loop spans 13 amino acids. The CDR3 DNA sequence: TGTGCCAGCAGTGGGGTTTCATATTCACCCCTCCACTTT. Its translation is CASSGVSYSPLHF.

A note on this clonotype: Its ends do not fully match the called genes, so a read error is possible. CDR3 bases: TGTGCCAGCAGTTACGAGACAGGGGGCCAAGAGACCCAGTACTTC. As protein: CASSYETGGQETQYF. J is TRBJ2-5 and V is TRBV10-3, with 9 bases that match TRBD1. This CDR3 comprises 15 residues. The V gene's germline CDR1 is ENHRY and CDR2 SYGVKD.

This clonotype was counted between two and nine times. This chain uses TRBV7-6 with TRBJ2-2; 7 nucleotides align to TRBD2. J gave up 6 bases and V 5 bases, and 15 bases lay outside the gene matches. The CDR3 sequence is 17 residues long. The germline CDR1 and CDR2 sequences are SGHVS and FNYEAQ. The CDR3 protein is CASSLRGDAGDAGELFF. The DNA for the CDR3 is TGTGCCAGCAGCCTCCGTGGGGACGCGGGAGACGCCGGGGAGCTGTTTTTT.

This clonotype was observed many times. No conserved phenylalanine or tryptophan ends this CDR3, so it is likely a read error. CDR3 region: CASSLTPLLHPQYL. The CDR3, as DNA: TGTGCCAGCAGTTTAACCCCCCTTCTCCACCCGCAGTATCTT. The V call is TRBV28, the J call TRBJ2-3; D is unresolved. This CDR3 has 14 amino acids. Germline lookup yields CDR1 MDHEN and CDR2 SYDVKM. V was shortened by 2 bases and J by 10 bases, with 16 bases between the two germline ends.

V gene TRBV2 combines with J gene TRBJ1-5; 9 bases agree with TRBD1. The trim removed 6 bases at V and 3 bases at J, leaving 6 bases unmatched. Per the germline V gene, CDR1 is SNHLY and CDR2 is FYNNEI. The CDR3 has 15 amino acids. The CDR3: CASRTTGGSNQPQHF. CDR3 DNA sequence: TGTGCCAGCAGGACGACAGGGGGTTCCAATCAGCCCCAGCATTTT.

The chain's CDR3 is CASSVVTGSGELFF. Written as DNA, the CDR3 is TGTGCCAGCAGCGTAGTGACAGGGTCCGGGGAGCTGTTTTTT. The chain employs TRBV9 and TRBJ2-2; 7 positions agree with TRBD1. Germline CDR1 is SGDLS and CDR2 is YYNGEE. The V gene end was trimmed by 0 bases and the J gene end by 6 bases; junction bases not matched to a gene: 2. This CDR3 region has 14 residues.

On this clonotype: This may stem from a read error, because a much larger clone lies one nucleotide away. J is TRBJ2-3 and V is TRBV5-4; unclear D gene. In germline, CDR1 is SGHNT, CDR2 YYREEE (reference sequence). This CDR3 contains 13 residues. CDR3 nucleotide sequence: TGTACCAGCAGCTTAACACCTACAGATACGCAGTATTTT. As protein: CTSSLTPTDTQYF. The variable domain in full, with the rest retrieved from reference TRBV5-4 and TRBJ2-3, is ETGVTQSPTHLIKTRGQQVTLRCSSQSGHNTVSWYQQALGQGPQFIFQYYREEENGRGNFPPRFSGLQFPNYSSELNVNALELDDSALYLCTSSLTPTDTQYFGPGTRLTVL.

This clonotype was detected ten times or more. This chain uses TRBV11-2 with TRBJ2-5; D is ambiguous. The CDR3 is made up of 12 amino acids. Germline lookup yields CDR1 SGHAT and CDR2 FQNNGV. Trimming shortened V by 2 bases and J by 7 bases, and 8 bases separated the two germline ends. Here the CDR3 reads CASSLSSPTQYF. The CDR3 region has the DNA TGTGCCAGCAGCTTATCTTCTCCGACCCAGTACTTC.

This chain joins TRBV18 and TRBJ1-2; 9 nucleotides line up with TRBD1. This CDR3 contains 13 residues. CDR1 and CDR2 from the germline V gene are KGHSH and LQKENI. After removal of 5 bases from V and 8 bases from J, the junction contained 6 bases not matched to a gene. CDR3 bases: TGTGCCAGCTCATCTGGACAGGGGTTCGGCTACACCTTC. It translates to CASSSGQGFGYTF. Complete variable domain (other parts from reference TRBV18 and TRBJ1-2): NAGVMQNPRHLVRRRGQEARLRCSPMKGHSHVYWYRQLPEEGLKFMVYLQKENIIDESGMPKERFSAEFPKEGPSILRIQQVVRGDSAAYFCASSSGQGFGYTFGSGTRLTVV.

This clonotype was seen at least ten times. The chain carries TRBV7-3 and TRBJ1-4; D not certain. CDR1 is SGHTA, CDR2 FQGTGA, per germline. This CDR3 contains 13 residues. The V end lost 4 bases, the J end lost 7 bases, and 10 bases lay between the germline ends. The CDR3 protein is CASSSHPGEKLFF. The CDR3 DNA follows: TGTGCCAGCAGCTCCCATCCGGGTGAAAAACTGTTTTTT.

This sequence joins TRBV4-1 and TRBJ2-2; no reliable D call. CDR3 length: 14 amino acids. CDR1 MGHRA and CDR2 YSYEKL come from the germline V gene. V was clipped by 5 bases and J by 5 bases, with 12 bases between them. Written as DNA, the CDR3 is TGCGCCAGCAGCGGTTCGGGTGGGACCGGGGAGCTGTTTTTT. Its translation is CASSGSGGTGELFF.

CDR3 DNA: TGCGCCAGCAGCCAAGAATTGAGGCTAGCGGGAGTCGCGCAGTACTTC. Its protein product is CASSQELRLAGVAQYF. This chain uses TRBV4-3 with TRBJ2-7; 10 nucleotides align to TRBD2. This CDR3 is built from 16 residues. The ends lost 0 bases at V and 9 bases at J; junction bases unmatched: 11. CDR1 is LGHNA and CDR2 is YSLEER in the germline V gene.

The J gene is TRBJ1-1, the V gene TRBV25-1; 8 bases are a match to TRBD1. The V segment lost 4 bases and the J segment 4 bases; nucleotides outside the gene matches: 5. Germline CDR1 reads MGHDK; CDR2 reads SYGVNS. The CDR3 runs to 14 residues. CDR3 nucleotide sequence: TGTGCCAGCAGTGTTTCAGGGGGCGGCACTGAAGCTTTCTTT. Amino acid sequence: CASSVSGGGTEAFF.

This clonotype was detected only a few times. CDR3 residues: CAILGGRDGGGELFF. As DNA, the CDR3 is TGTGCCATCTTGGGCGGGCGGGACGGTGGCGGGGAGCTGTTTTTT. V is TRBV2 and J is TRBJ2-2; the D gene is possibly TRBD2 (6 bases). V lost 10 bases and J 7 bases, leaving 22 bases between the germline ends. Germline CDR1 SNHLY, CDR2 FYNNEI. This CDR3 contains 15 residues.

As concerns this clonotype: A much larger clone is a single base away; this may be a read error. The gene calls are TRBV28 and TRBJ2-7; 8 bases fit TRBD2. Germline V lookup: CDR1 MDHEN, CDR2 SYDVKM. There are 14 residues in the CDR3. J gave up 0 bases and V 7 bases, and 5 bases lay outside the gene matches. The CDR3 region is CASTRSGSSYEQYF. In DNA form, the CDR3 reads TGTGCCAGCACCCGGAGCGGGAGCTCCTACGAGCAGTACTTC.

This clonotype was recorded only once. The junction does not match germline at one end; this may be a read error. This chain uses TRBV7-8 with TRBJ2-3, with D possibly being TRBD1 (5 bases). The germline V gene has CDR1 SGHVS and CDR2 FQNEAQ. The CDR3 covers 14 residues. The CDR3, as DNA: TGTGCTAGCAGCTTTACAAGGGGCGTAGATTCGCAGTATTTT. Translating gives CASSFTRGVDSQYF.

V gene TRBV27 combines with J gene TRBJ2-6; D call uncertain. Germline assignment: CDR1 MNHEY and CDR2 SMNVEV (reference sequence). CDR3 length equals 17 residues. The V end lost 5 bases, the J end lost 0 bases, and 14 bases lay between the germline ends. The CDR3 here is CASSPPWSGSGANVLTF. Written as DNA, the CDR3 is TGTGCCAGCAGTCCCCCTTGGTCCGGCTCTGGGGCCAACGTCCTGACTTTC.

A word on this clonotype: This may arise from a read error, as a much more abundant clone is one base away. The CDR3 is CARMDRQGEQHF. In nucleotides, the CDR3 is TGTGCCAGAATGGACAGACAAGGCGAGCAGCACTTC. This chain links TRBV25-1 with TRBJ2-7; D might be TRBD1 (6 bases). Per germline, CDR1 MGHDK and CDR2 SYGVNS. This CDR3 spans 12 amino acids.

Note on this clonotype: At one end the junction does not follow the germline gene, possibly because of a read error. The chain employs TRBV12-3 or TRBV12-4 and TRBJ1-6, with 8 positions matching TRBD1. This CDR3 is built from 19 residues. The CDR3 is CAGSDKTGAGGSYNSPLHF. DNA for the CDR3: TGTGCCGGCAGTGATAAGACAGGGGCCGGTGGCTCCTACAATTCACCCCTCCACTTT.